Each of the 21 T cell receptor beta chains below was sequenced from the same sample in a study of shared clonotypes between healthy human individuals. Profiled with immunoSEQ multiplex PCR; TCRdb holds only in-frame clones, not every one. The table shows 2 million to 3 million clones, with 80% to 95% occurring only once. The sequenced sample consisted of naive CD4+ T cells from PBMCs. Regarding subset: CD45RA+ positively selected. The source is a man in his late teens or twenties in good health. Some clones in this sample may be carry-over from other donors' samples.

This sequence joins TRBV6-1 and TRBJ1-2; D perhaps matches TRBD1 (6 bases). Germline V CDR1 and CDR2: MNHNS, SASEGT. The V end was cut by 3 bases, the J end by 0 bases, with 14 bases between. The CDR3 length is 16 residues. The CDR3 region has the DNA TGTGCCAGCAGTGAGGGGACATTTCCCCCTAACTATGGCTACACCTTC. Translated: CASSEGTFPPNYGYTF.

The rearrangement links TRBV2 to TRBJ2-1; D not resolved. Germline CDR1 and CDR2: SNHLY and FYNNEI. Trimming stripped 4 bases from V and 10 bases from J, with 5 bases between. CDR3 length equals 10 residues. The CDR3 here is CASSGLEQFF. CDR3 sequence (DNA): TGTGCCAGCAGTGGACTGGAGCAGTTCTTC.

This clone has just a few counts. The rearrangement uses TRBV19 and TRBJ1-1; no firm D call. The CDR3 covers 13 residues. The ends were cut back, 2 bases at V and 5 bases at J, with 9 bases in the middle. Looked up from germline, CDR1 is LNHDA and CDR2 is SQIVND (reference sequence). CDR3 nucleotide sequence: TGTGCCAGTAGTATATTCCCGGGGACTGAAGCTTTCTTT. Encoded protein: CASSIFPGTEAFF. Together with reference TRBV19 and TRBJ1-1, the CDR3 gives the full variable domain: DGGITQSPKYLFRKEGQNVTLSCEQNLNHDAMYWYRQDPGQGLRLIYYSQIVNDFQKGDIAEGYSVSREKKESFPLTVTSAQKNPTAFYLCASSIFPGTEAFFGQGTRLTVV.

On this clone itself: The same CDR3 also results from other DNA sequences found in this sample. The chain joins TRBV5-4 to TRBJ2-5; weak D call: TRBD2 (6 bases). Trimming removed 2 bases from V and 3 bases from J, with 8 bases in between. CDR3 length: 13 residues. CDR1 and CDR2 (germline): SGHNT, YYREEE (reference sequence). CDR3 loop: CASSFRGEETQYF. In DNA, the CDR3 is TGTGCCAGCAGCTTTCGCGGGGAAGAGACCCAGTACTTC.

The V call is TRBV4-3, the J call TRBJ2-1, with D maybe TRBD2 (6 bases). Germline V lookup: CDR1 LGHNA, CDR2 YSLEER. This CDR3 comprises 17 residues. V was clipped by 0 bases and J by 5 bases, with 17 bases between them. The CDR3 DNA follows: TGCGCCAGCAGCCAAGATGTGGATCCGGGACTCAACAATGAGCAGTTCTTC. Protein product: CASSQDVDPGLNNEQFF.

This sequence joins TRBV28 and TRBJ1-4, with 8 bases identical to TRBD1. V was pared by 5 bases and J by 5 bases, with 10 bases of the junction left unmatched. Germline CDR1 reads MDHEN; CDR2 reads SYDVKM. The CDR3 covers 16 residues. The CDR3 is CASSPSSRTGNEKLFF. The CDR3 DNA reads as TGTGCCAGCAGTCCCTCCAGTCGGACAGGGAATGAAAAACTGTTTTTT.

A note on this clone: Other DNA sequences within the sample encode an identical CDR3. This chain connects TRBV4-1 to TRBJ2-4; tentatively, D is TRBD2 (6 bases). In germline, CDR1 is MGHRA, CDR2 YSYEKL. The CDR3 runs to 20 residues. Trimming removed 0 bases at V and 1 base at J, with 22 bases between. The CDR3 bases are TGCGCCAGCAGCCAAGATCCTCCCCTGTACAGCGGAGGGGCCAAAAACATTCAGTACTTC. This translates into CASSQDPPLYSGGAKNIQYF.

In this sample, this clone turned up once. The rearrangement links TRBV28 to TRBJ1-6, with unresolved D. The CDR3 is 15 amino acids. The V end was cut by 4 bases, the J end by 5 bases, with 12 bases between. Germline CDR1 and CDR2: MDHEN and SYDVKM. Here the CDR3 reads CASSSGFWDNSPLHF. CDR3 nucleotides: TGTGCCAGCAGTTCTGGATTTTGGGATAATTCACCCCTCCACTTT.

V usage is TRBV4-3 and J usage is TRBJ2-3, with TRBD2 identical over 7 bases. CDR1 and CDR2 from the germline V gene are LGHNA and YSLEER. This CDR3 comprises 16 residues. With 0 bases clipped from V and 2 bases from J, the junction kept 5 bases outside the gene matches. This CDR3 is CASSQDGREVTDTQYF. CDR3 nucleotides: TGCGCCAGCAGCCAAGATGGCCGGGAGGTCACAGATACGCAGTATTTT.

The rearrangement links TRBV6-1 to TRBJ2-3, with D tentatively TRBD1 or TRBD2 (5 bases each). The germline V gene encodes CDR1 MNHNS and CDR2 SASEGT. V was pared by 7 bases and J by 0 bases, with 14 bases between. The CDR3 spans 15 residues. This chain's CDR3 is CASNSRDLSTDTQYF. The CDR3 DNA is TGTGCCAGCAACTCTCGGGACCTGAGCACAGATACGCAGTATTTT.

This clone appeared a single time. Here the CDR3 reads CASSPLGQGAGEQYF. CDR3 DNA: TGTGCCAGCAGTCCCCTCGGACAGGGGGCCGGGGAGCAGTACTTC. The chain has TRBV6-5 and TRBJ2-7; 11 bases map to TRBD1. There are 15 residues in the CDR3. The ends lost 5 bases at V and 7 bases at J; junction bases unmatched: 10. Germline V gene sequence: CDR1 MNHEY, CDR2 SVGAGI.

This chain uses TRBV5-3 with TRBJ2-7; a possible D gene is TRBD1 (7 bases). TRBV5-3 is labeled an ORF, and its function is uncertain. V was trimmed by 1 base and J by 5 bases, leaving 22 bases between them. This CDR3 spans 17 amino acids. The CDR3 loop reads CARSLCSVTGTSHEQYF. The CDR3 DNA is TGTGCCAGAAGCTTGTGTTCCGTGACAGGGACTTCCCACGAGCAGTACTTC.

Comment on this clone: This sample also contains other DNA sequences that code for the same CDR3. V usage is TRBV27 and J usage is TRBJ2-6; D call uncertain. The CDR3 runs 13 residues. Trimming stripped 6 bases from V and 3 bases from J, with 6 bases between. Germline CDR1 and CDR2: MNHEY and SMNVEV (reference sequence). CDR3 amino acids: CASRSSGANVLTF. The CDR3 region has the DNA TGTGCCAGCAGGTCCAGTGGGGCCAACGTCCTGACTTTC.

The chain employs TRBV11-2 and TRBJ2-5; possibly TRBD2 for D (5 bases). The CDR3 runs 15 residues. The ends were cut back, 2 bases at V and 7 bases at J, with 17 bases in the middle. Looked up from germline, CDR1 is SGHAT and CDR2 is FQNNGV. CDR3 protein: CASSLRFTGLATQYF. CDR3 bases: TGTGCCAGCAGCTTACGATTTACCGGACTTGCGACCCAGTACTTC.

This sequence joins TRBV5-1 and TRBJ2-5; D unresolved. CDR3 length equals 12 residues. Trimming took 0 bases from V and 11 from J, leaving 11 bases between them. CDR1 SGHRS and CDR2 YFSETQ come from the germline V gene. CDR3 nucleotides: TGCGCCAGCAGCTTGGCCGAGCGCGGACAGTACTTC. Amino acid sequence: CASSLAERGQYF. Looking up the rest from reference TRBV5-1 and TRBJ2-5 gives the full variable domain: KAGVTQTPRYLIKTRGQQVTLSCSPISGHRSVSWYQQTPGQGLQFLFEYFSETQRNKGNFPGRFSGRQFSNSRSEMNVSTLELGDSALYLCASSLAERGQYFGPGTRLLVL.

Worth noting for this clone: The junction and the germline gene differ at one end; a read error may be behind it. The chain combines TRBV5-1 with TRBJ2-2; D gene ambiguous. The germline V gene has CDR1 SGHRS and CDR2 YFSETQ. This CDR3 contains 16 residues. Here the CDR3 DNA reads TGCACCAGCAGCCCCGACGCTCTGGGGTTGGCCGGGGAGCTGTTTTTT. This codes for CTSSPDALGLAGELFF.

The J gene is TRBJ2-3, the V gene TRBV10-3, with D perhaps TRBD2 (5 bases). CDR1 and CDR2 from the germline V gene are ENHRY and SYGVKD. The CDR3 sequence is 15 residues long. The V end was cut by 4 bases, the J end by 1 base, with 12 bases between. The CDR3 bases are TGTGCCATCAGTGCCGCGAGCGGACGCACAGATACGCAGTATTTT. Translation gives CAISAASGRTDTQYF.

V gene TRBV19 combines with J gene TRBJ2-4; TRBD1 might be the D (6 bases). The germline V gene encodes CDR1 LNHDA and CDR2 SQIVND (reference sequence). V was trimmed by 3 bases and J by 1 base, leaving 16 bases between them. This CDR3 has 17 residues. CDR3 nucleotides: TGTGCCAGTAGTATTCAGGTTGGGGGCCCGGCCAAAAACATTCAGTACTTC. Amino acid sequence: CASSIQVGGPAKNIQYF.

Comment on this clone: The sample contains more than one DNA sequence encoding this CDR3. This sequence joins TRBV5-1 and TRBJ2-3, with 7 bases lining up with TRBD2. Germline V gives CDR1 SGHRS, CDR2 YFSETQ. V lost 2 bases and J lost 6; bases outside the gene matches: 3. This CDR3 has 13 amino acids. CDR3 coding DNA: TGCGCCAGCAGCTTAACCGGGGGGGATACGCAGTATTTT. It specifies CASSLTGGDTQYF.

The chain uses TRBV5-1 and TRBJ2-7, with TRBD2 identical over 9 bases. Germline CDR1 reads SGHRS; CDR2 reads YFSETQ. J was trimmed by 5 bases and V by 0 bases; bases with no gene match: 6. This CDR3 is 15 amino acids long. The CDR3 protein is CASSLVSGRSDEQYF. Here the CDR3 DNA reads TGCGCCAGCAGCTTGGTTAGCGGGAGATCCGACGAGCAGTACTTC.

This rearrangement joins TRBV7-2 to TRBJ2-7, with no clear D. V was clipped by 3 bases and J by 5 bases, with 14 bases between them. This CDR3 region has 14 residues. Germline V gene data show CDR1 as SGHTA and CDR2 as FQGNSA. The CDR3 DNA reads as TGTGCCAGCAGCTTCCGGTCCCCCCTGGACGAGCAGTACTTC. Amino acid sequence: CASSFRSPLDEQYF.